This TCR beta chain was profiled in a study of cytomegalovirus exposure and HLA in healthy donors. The wider study: In an early release, HLA-typed donors contributed tens of millions of unique TCR sequences.

A multiplex PCR was run with 60 Vbeta primers and 13 Jbeta primers. TCRdb's table, derived via immunoSEQ multiplex PCR, lists solely in-frame clones and lacks some. The profile shows roughly 170,000 clones, less than 80% of them singletons. As for this clone: One junction end does not reproduce the germline sequence, and a read error may be involved.

CDR1 is SEHNR and CDR2 is FQNEAQ in the germline V gene (reference sequence). This CDR3 has 15 residues. The specimen was PBMCs. This rearrangement joins TRBV7-9 to TRBJ2-1; 10 bases match TRBD2. The source is a female donor in good health and CMV-seronegative. DNA for the CDR3: TGTTCCAGCAGCTTAGATAGCGGGAGGCCCAATGAGCAGTTCTTC. This encodes CSSSLDSGRPNEQFF. The variable domain in full, with the rest retrieved from reference TRBV7-9 and TRBJ2-1, is DTGVSQNPRHKITKRGQNVTFRCDPISEHNRLYWYRQTLGQGPEFLTYFQNEAQLEKSRLLSDRFSAERPKGSFSTLEIQRTEQGDSAMYLCSSSLDSGRPNEQFFGPGTRLTVL.